The TCR beta chain described here comes from a study of patients and donors after allogeneic stem cell transplantation. This clonotype was seen a single time. TCRdb called the RT-PCR reads again in MiXCR, with one record for every CDR3 protein. This repertoire shows some 200,000 distinct CDR3 sequences, roughly 40% found once; its top ten account for 25% to 35%. V was pared by 4 bases and J by 3 bases, with 10 bases between. The CDR3 length is 13 residues. Germline V lookup: CDR1 SSHAT, CDR2 FNYEAQ (reference sequence). The material sequenced was blood, either unsorted or a sorted T cell fraction (not recorded which). The sequence was collected from a human donor who was either an allogeneic HSCT recipient or a stem cell or donor lymphocyte infusion donor (not recorded which). It is not recorded whose cells these are; they may come from a transplant donor. The chain recombines TRBV7-7 with TRBJ2-7; possible D gene TRBD2, 5 bases. The CDR3 loop is CASSSGVSYEQYF. Written as DNA, the CDR3 is TGTGCCAGCAGCTCCGGGGTGAGCTACGAGCAGTACTTC.